This TCR beta chain appears in the sequencing data of a study of blood T cells in healthy people across ages. Overall study context: About one barcoded beta molecule was captured per two T cells (by template switching).

Findings and limits, study-wide: Changes seen in expanded clonotypes were possibly confounded by donor CMV status left unknown. More naive CD4+ cells and higher diversity marked long-lived donors relative to aged donors.

This clonotype was counted only a few times. What it binds is not known. A second about 7 to 12 cycle PCR used barcoded and J-beta primers. MiXCR, applied by TCRdb to the 5' RACE reads, yields one record per CDR3 protein. This table has around 1,000,000 distinct CDR3 sequences, under 30% appearing once. The data were also submitted as part of a second study, on T cells of mothers and their children.

The receptor's source is a girl aged 2-9 years in good health. The sample consisted of blood.

CDR3 protein: CASSFAEGQPQHF. The CDR3 DNA sequence: TGTGCCAGCAGCTTCGCCGAGGGTCAGCCCCAGCATTTT. The rearrangement joins TRBV7-2 to TRBJ1-5, with no clear D. The CDR3 has 13 residues. The V end was cut by 3 bases, the J end by 6 bases, with 9 bases between. Looked up from germline, CDR1 is SGHTA and CDR2 is FQGNSA.